This T cell receptor (beta chain) was observed in a study of blood T cell repertoires in COVID-19. Overall study context: Sites across the United States, Italy and Spain contributed samples from acute and convalescent COVID-19.

Using immunoSEQ multiplex PCR, the repertoire was profiled, and TCRdb retains in-frame clones only, with some absent. The sample carries fewer than 250,000 clones, about 87% recorded once. V was pared by 1 base and J by 7 bases, with 10 bases between. The CDR3 is 14 residues long. The germline gives CDR1 MDHEN, CDR2 SYDVKM. This clone was recorded once. The source of this sequence is a man between 70 and 80 years old with acute or convalescent COVID-19. Sequencing was carried out using peripheral blood. The chain carries TRBV28 and TRBJ1-4, with D perhaps TRBD1 (6 bases). The CDR3 DNA is TGTGCCAGCAGTTTATCGGACAGTCTTGAAAAACTGTTTTTT. It is translated as CASSLSDSLEKLFF.